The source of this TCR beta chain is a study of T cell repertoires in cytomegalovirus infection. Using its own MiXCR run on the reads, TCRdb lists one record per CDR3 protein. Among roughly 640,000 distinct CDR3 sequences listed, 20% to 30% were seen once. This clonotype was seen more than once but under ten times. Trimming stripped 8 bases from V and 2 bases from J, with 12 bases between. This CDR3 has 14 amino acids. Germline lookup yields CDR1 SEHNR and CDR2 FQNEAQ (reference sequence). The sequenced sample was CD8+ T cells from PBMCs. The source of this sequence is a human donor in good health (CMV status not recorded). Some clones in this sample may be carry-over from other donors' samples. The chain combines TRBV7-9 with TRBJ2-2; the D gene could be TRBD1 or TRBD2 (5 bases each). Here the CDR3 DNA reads TGTGCCAGCCTGAGGGACCCAAACACCGGGGAGCTGTTTTTT. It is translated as CASLRDPNTGELFF.